A selection of T cell receptor beta chains follows, all from one sample in a study of blood T cell repertoires in COVID-19. The repertoire was sequenced with immunoSEQ multiplex PCR; TCRdb's copy has only in-frame clones and lacks some. This table holds hundreds of thousands of clones, 70% to 90% found once. What was sequenced was peripheral blood. The source of these receptors is a woman aged 30 to 39 with COVID-19, enrolled during active disease. Each CDR3 is given with its conserved first and last residue. A D gene is named only where the DNA matches it firmly. Only some rows state a clone size, as once, few, many or a class for expanded clones.

v_call	d_call	j_call	clone_size	cdr3_nt	cdr3_aa
TRBV6-5	TRBD1	TRBJ1-2	.	TGTGCCAGCAGTTCGCGGAACGGTCAGGGGGCGCCTGGCTACACCTTC	CASSSRNGQGAPGYTF
TRBV5-8	.	TRBJ2-7	.	TGTGCCAGCAGCTTGCGCAGGCCCCCCACCTACGAGCAGTACTTC	CASSLRRPPTYEQYF
TRBV7-6	.	TRBJ2-1	.	TGTGCCAGCAGCTTATTTTTCGACTTCCAATACAATGAGCAGTTCTTC	CASSLFFDFQYNEQFF
TRBV19	TRBD1	TRBJ1-5	.	TGTGCCAGTAGTACTACAGGGGGGGATAGCAATCAGCCCCAGCATTTT	CASSTTGGDSNQPQHF
TRBV11-3	TRBD2	TRBJ2-5	.	TGTGCCAGCAGGGGGACTAGCGACCAAGAGACCCAGTACTTC	CASRGTSDQETQYF
TRBV6-5	.	TRBJ1-1	once	TGTGCCAGCAGTTATCGGTCGAACACTGAAGCTTTCTTT	CASSYRSNTEAFF
TRBV6-5	TRBD2	TRBJ2-2	.	TGTGCCAGCAGTTATCAGCGGGGGAACACCGGGGAGCTGTTTTTT	CASSYQRGNTGELFF
TRBV10-3	TRBD1	TRBJ1-2	.	TGTGCCATCAGTGAGACCTGGACAGGGGGGTCGGAGGGCTACACCTTC	CAISETWTGGSEGYTF
TRBV4-1	.	TRBJ1-2	.	TGCGCCAGCAGCCTCGGGGGGTTGTCAGTTGGCTACACCTTC	CASSLGGLSVGYTF
TRBV24-1	.	TRBJ2-2	.	TGTGCCACCACCGCCGCGACAGCCACCGGGGAGCTGTTTTTT	CATTAATATGELFF
TRBV15	TRBD2	TRBJ2-1	.	TGTGCCACCAGCAGAACGGGGGGGGCCTATAGTGAGCAGTTCTTC	CATSRTGGAYSEQFF
TRBV5-6	.	TRBJ1-2	few	TGTGCCAGCAGCTTGTTTGCGGACACCGAAGGCGGCTACACCTTC	CASSLFADTEGGYTF
TRBV19	.	TRBJ1-5	.	TGTGCCAGTAGTCACCGTGTGGGCAGGGGCGGACACTATAGCAATCAGCCCCAGCATTTT	CASSHRVGRGGHYSNQPQHF
TRBV3-1/TRBV3-2	TRBD1	TRBJ1-2	.	TGTGCCAGCAGCCCGACACGACAGGGGAGAGGCTACACCTTC	CASSPTRQGRGYTF
TRBV19	.	TRBJ1-5	.	TGTGCCAGTAGTATTGCGGGGTCTAGCAATCAGCCCCAGCATTTT	CASSIAGSSNQPQHF
TRBV7-9	.	TRBJ1-2	.	TGTGCCAGCAGCCCGCTCGGGGGTAACTATGGCTACACCTTC	CASSPLGGNYGYTF
TRBV5-8	TRBD1	TRBJ1-1	.	TGTGCCAGCAGCTGGACAGGGGGCGCAGGCACTGAAGCTTTCTTT	CASSWTGGAGTEAFF
TRBV27	TRBD1	TRBJ1-5	.	TGTGCCAGCAGTCCCACAGGGGCACTTACAGGGAATCAGCCCCAGCATTTT	CASSPTGALTGNQPQHF
TRBV27	.	TRBJ2-1	.	TGTGCCAGCAGTTACGTCTCAGGAGGGATCTCCTACAATGAGCAGTTCTTC	CASSYVSGGISYNEQFF
TRBV4-1	TRBD1	TRBJ2-7	.	TGCGCCAGCAGCCTTACAGGGGAAAGCTCCTACGAGCAGTACTTC	CASSLTGESSYEQYF
TRBV6-2/TRBV6-3	.	TRBJ1-5	.	TGTGCCAGCAGTTACCGGGTTGGGTTAGCCCAGCATTTT	CASSYRVGLAQHF
TRBV5-4	TRBD1	TRBJ2-1	.	TGTGCCAGCAGCACCCCGACAGGGGGCAGTGAGCAGTTCTTC	CASSTPTGGSEQFF
TRBV7-2	TRBD1	TRBJ2-2	.	TGTGCCAGCAGCTACGCCGGGACAGCAACCGGGGAGCTGTTTTTT	CASSYAGTATGELFF
TRBV6-4	.	TRBJ1-1	.	TGTGCCAGCAGTGACTCGAAATTTGGGAGGGGACCCCACACTGAAGCTTTCTTT	CASSDSKFGRGPHTEAFF
TRBV19	TRBD2	TRBJ2-1	.	TGTGCCAGTGGCGGCGGGAGGGTAGGTGAGCAGTTCTTC	CASGGGRVGEQFF
TRBV10-2	TRBD1	TRBJ1-1	.	TGCGCCAGCAGTGAGTCTGGCGCAGGGGGACGAAGCACTGAAGCTTTCTTT	CASSESGAGGRSTEAFF
TRBV19	TRBD1	TRBJ2-7	.	TGTGCCAGTAGTCACAGTGTGGACAGGGTTTACGAGCAGTACTTC	CASSHSVDRVYEQYF